Described below is a single TCR beta chain sequence and its context. Per the study methods: The assay estimated nucleated cells by amplifying reference gene primers. Using immunoSEQ multiplex PCR, the repertoire was profiled, and TCRdb retains in-frame clones only, with some absent. The V and J calls and clone size come from that table; D and trimming were worked out from the DNA. The table records some 75,000 clones, about 93% of them present only once. This sample is drawn from a study of blood T cell repertoires in COVID-19. The germline CDR1 and CDR2 sequences are SGHVS and FNYEAQ. The CDR3 spans 18 residues. With 3 bases clipped from V and 6 bases from J, the junction kept 16 bases outside the gene matches.

This sequence joins TRBV7-6 and TRBJ2-3; 9 bases are a match to TRBD2. The clonotype was recovered from a human donor in a cohort sampled during active COVID-19. The sample was peripheral blood. CDR3 in amino acids: CASSFGVAGAGRGDTQYF. The DNA for the CDR3 is TGTGCCAGCAGCTTTGGCGTAGCGGGGGCGGGCAGGGGGGATACGCAGTATTTT.